This T cell receptor (beta chain) derives from a study of blood T cell repertoires in COVID-19. Original processing methods: Estimated nucleated cell counts came from reference gene primer amplification. The method was immunoSEQ multiplex PCR; TCRdb's version includes in-frame clones alone and lacks a portion of them. V, J and clone size reflect that table, while D and trimming were determined from the DNA. This sample has almost 55,000 clones, with approximately 80% found just once. The CDR3 runs to 16 residues. Per the germline V gene, CDR1 is SGHNT and CDR2 is YYREEE (reference sequence). V shed 2 bases and J 6 bases; nucleotides not matched to a gene: 11.

The J gene is TRBJ2-1, the V gene TRBV5-4, with 7 bases lining up with TRBD2. The sequence was collected from a man aged 45-60 years with acute or convalescent COVID-19. The sample taken for sequencing was peripheral blood. This CDR3 is CASSFAGRRASNEQFF. Here the CDR3 DNA reads TGTGCCAGCAGCTTCGCCGGGAGGCGGGCCTCCAATGAGCAGTTCTTC.